Following are 26 T cell receptor beta chains from one sample sequenced in a study of blood T cell repertoires in COVID-19. Produced via immunoSEQ multiplex PCR; TCRdb's table is partial and in-frame only. This repertoire shows 100,000 to 150,000 clones, around nine tenths found once; its top ten account for around 2.2%. The specimen was peripheral blood. Receptors originate from a man aged 45-65 years with COVID-19, enrolled during active disease.

CDR3 loop: CASSYAGQNYGYTF. For the CDR3, the DNA is TGTGCCAGCAGTTACGCGGGACAGAACTATGGCTACACCTTC. This chain joins TRBV6-5 and TRBJ1-2; TRBD1 matches at 7 bases. Germline loops: CDR1 MNHEY, CDR2 SVGAGI. V trimming: 2 bases; J trimming: 2 bases; junction bases outside the gene matches: 2. CDR3 length equals 14 residues.

This chain uses TRBV18 with TRBJ2-1, with 8 nucleotides matching TRBD2. Per the germline V gene, CDR1 is KGHSH and CDR2 is LQKENI. This CDR3 has 16 residues. V trimming: 4 bases; J trimming: 3 bases; junction bases outside the gene matches: 8. In DNA form, the CDR3 reads TGTGCCAGCTCACTTAGCGGGATACCCTTCTACAATGAGCAGTTCTTC. It specifies CASSLSGIPFYNEQFF.

The V and J genes are TRBV10-3 and TRBJ2-1; D is perhaps TRBD2 (6 bases). The V end was cut by 3 bases, the J end by 7 bases, with 22 bases between. This CDR3 has 17 amino acids. Germline CDR1 ENHRY, CDR2 SYGVKD. The CDR3 DNA reads TGTGCCATCAGTGACCCCGCAGTGGAGGGAAATATAAATGAGCAGTTCTTC. This codes for CAISDPAVEGNINEQFF.

The CDR3: CATPRTSSQSTDTQYF. CDR3 DNA sequence: TGTGCCACCCCTCGGACTAGCAGCCAGAGCACAGATACGCAGTATTTT. The chain links TRBV24-1 to TRBJ2-3, with 8 bases fitting TRBD2. Losses at the gene ends were 9 bases for V and 0 bases for J; bases not matched to a gene: 10. Germline V gives CDR1 KGHDR, CDR2 SFDVKD. This CDR3 region has 16 residues.

The chain employs TRBV5-1 and TRBJ1-5; D uncertain. V was shortened by 5 bases and J by 0 bases, with 6 bases between the two germline ends. The germline V gene encodes CDR1 SGHRS and CDR2 YFSETQ. The CDR3 contains 13 residues. CDR3 DNA: TGCGCCAGCAGGGAGAATAGCAATCAGCCCCAGCATTTT. It codes for CASRENSNQPQHF.

The CDR3 nucleotides read TGTGCCAGTAGTATACAGGCAACCGGGGAGCTGTTTTTT. It is translated as CASSIQATGELFF. The genes are TRBV19 and TRBJ2-2; D not certain. The CDR3 runs to 13 residues. The germline V gene encodes CDR1 LNHDA and CDR2 SQIVND (reference sequence). V shed 2 bases and J shed 5 bases, with 6 bases lying between them.

The genes are TRBV6-5 and TRBJ1-1; no reliable D call. CDR3 length equals 13 residues. V lost 8 bases to trimming and J lost 5 bases, with 15 bases between them. CDR1 is MNHEY, CDR2 SVGAGI, per germline. The CDR3 nucleotides read TGTGCCAGCTGGCCGGGAGCCAGGACTGAAGCTTTCTTT. Encoded protein: CASWPGARTEAFF.

This clone was detected only once. The chain recombines TRBV9 with TRBJ2-1; 10 bases fit TRBD2. Unmatched junction bases numbered 8, after V lost 3 bases and J lost 2 bases. Germline V gene data show CDR1 as SGDLS and CDR2 as YYNGEE. The CDR3 is 17 amino acids. CDR3 bases: TGTGCCAGCAGCGCCGGACTAGCGGTGACCCCCTACAATGAGCAGTTCTTC. This translates into CASSAGLAVTPYNEQFF.

The CDR3 spells CAWTRSNYGYTF. DNA of the CDR3: TGTGCCTGGACTAGATCGAACTATGGCTACACCTTC. The chain recombines TRBV30 with TRBJ1-2, with D unclear. There are 12 residues in the CDR3. Deletions cut 4 bases from V and 2 bases from J, with 8 bases between. CDR1 and CDR2 (germline): GTSNPN, SVGIG (reference sequence).

This clone was seen just once. The rearrangement uses TRBV29-1 and TRBJ2-7; TRBD1 matches 7 bases. The V segment lost 7 bases and the J segment 1 base; nucleotides outside the gene matches: 7. In germline, CDR1 is SQVTM, CDR2 ANQGSEA. The CDR3 has 13 residues. The CDR3 here is CSGDRVRSYEQYV. CDR3 nucleotide sequence: TGCAGCGGTGACAGGGTGAGGTCCTACGAGCAGTACGTC.

CDR3 in amino acids: CASSQEAVGQGAYNEQFF. CDR3 sequence (DNA): TGCGCCAGCAGCCAAGAGGCGGTGGGTCAGGGGGCCTACAATGAGCAGTTCTTC. The chain joins TRBV4-1 to TRBJ2-1; TRBD1 matches 7 bases. The CDR3 runs 18 residues. The germline gives CDR1 MGHRA, CDR2 YSYEKL. V lost 0 bases and J lost 2; bases outside the gene matches: 10.

This chain connects TRBV12-3 or TRBV12-4 to TRBJ2-7, with D perhaps matching TRBD1 (7 bases). The V and J ends lost 6 bases and 2 bases respectively, with 11 bases between them. CDR3 length: 13 amino acids. The DNA for the CDR3 is TGTGCCAGCAGCGCGGGACAGACCTACGAGCAGTACTTC. Translation gives CASSAGQTYEQYF.

The chain uses TRBV15 and TRBJ2-5; D is unresolved. The CDR3 consists of 13 residues. Germline-derived CDR1 and CDR2 are LNHNV and YYDKDF (reference sequence). V was cut by 0 bases and J by 5 bases, with 7 bases left in between. The CDR3 here is CATSRDQWETQYF. CDR3 in DNA: TGTGCCACCAGCAGAGATCAGTGGGAGACCCAGTACTTC.

The chain uses TRBV7-9 and TRBJ2-1; weak D call: TRBD2 (5 bases). This CDR3 is 13 amino acids long. Trimming cost V 0 bases and J 8 bases, with 8 bases left between them. Germline V gives CDR1 SEHNR, CDR2 FQNEAQ (reference sequence). The CDR3 reads CASSLAGVHEQFF. The CDR3 DNA is TGTGCCAGCAGCTTAGCGGGAGTACATGAGCAGTTCTTC.

This chain links TRBV24-1 with TRBJ2-1; 7 nucleotides agree with TRBD1. The CDR3 length is 15 residues. Germline V lookup: CDR1 KGHDR, CDR2 SFDVKD. V shed 2 bases and J 3 bases; nucleotides not matched to a gene: 3. As DNA, the CDR3 is TGTGCCACCAGTGATTCGACAGGGAGCTACAATGAGCAGTTCTTC. It translates to CATSDSTGSYNEQFF.

This chain uses TRBV28 with TRBJ2-5; D unclear. Germline V lookup: CDR1 MDHEN, CDR2 SYDVKM. V was pared by 5 bases and J by 1 base, with 11 bases between. The CDR3 sequence is 14 residues long. In DNA, the CDR3 is TGTGCCAGCAGTACGGGTAGGCGCCAAGAGACCCAGTACTTC. This encodes CASSTGRRQETQYF.

The chain links TRBV7-9 to TRBJ2-7; D gene unclear. Germline loops: CDR1 SEHNR, CDR2 FQNEAQ (reference sequence). The ends were cut back, 7 bases at V and 0 bases at J, with 13 bases in the middle. This CDR3 region has 14 residues. In DNA, the CDR3 is TGTGCCAGCACCCTGGGCAGCAGCTCCTACGAGCAGTACTTC. This encodes CASTLGSSSYEQYF.

DNA for the CDR3: TGTGCCAGCAGCATAGACTCCTTCCAGGATTCACCCCTCCACTTT. It is translated as CASSIDSFQDSPLHF. The chain uses TRBV9 and TRBJ1-6; unclear D gene. V was clipped by 4 bases and J by 8 bases, with 16 bases between them. The length of the CDR3 is 15 residues. CDR1 is SGDLS and CDR2 is YYNGEE in the germline V gene.

Comment on this clone: The same CDR3 can be traced to other DNA sequences in this sample. The chain has TRBV4-2 and TRBJ2-3; TRBD2 aligns across 8 bases. V lost 1 base, J lost 3 bases, and 3 bases stayed unmatched. Germline CDR1 and CDR2: LGHNA and YNFKEQ. There are 15 residues in the CDR3. In nucleotides, the CDR3 is TGTGCCAGCAGCCAAGCGGGAGGGCCGACAGATACGCAGTATTTT. Protein sequence: CASSQAGGPTDTQYF.

V and J are TRBV5-6 and TRBJ1-6; D unclear. Germline values: CDR1 SGHDT, CDR2 YYEEEE. The CDR3 is 12 amino acids. V was shortened by 0 bases and J by 13 bases, with 8 bases between the two germline ends. Here the CDR3 DNA reads TGTGCCAGCAGCTTGGGAAGAGGCCCCCTCCACTTT. Its protein product is CASSLGRGPLHF. The entire variable domain, with the rest obtained from reference TRBV5-6 and TRBJ1-6, is as follows: DAGVTQSPTHLIKTRGQQVTLRCSPKSGHDTVSWYQQALGQGPQFIFQYYEEEERQRGNFPDRFSGHQFPNYSSELNVNALLLGDSALYLCASSLGRGPLHFGNGTRLTVT.

A few counts support this clone. Relative to the germline gene, one junction end is altered; a read error may explain this. This chain links TRBV5-5 with TRBJ2-5, with D perhaps being TRBD1 or TRBD2 (6 bases each). Germline-derived CDR1 and CDR2 are SGHKS and YYEKEE (reference sequence). The CDR3 covers 15 residues. The CDR3 DNA sequence: TGTGCCAGCAGTTTGGGGGCGCGGGGCCAAGAGACCCAGTACTTC. It is translated as CASSLGARGQETQYF. Supplemented by reference TRBV5-5 and TRBJ2-5, the full variable domain reads DAGVTQSPTHLIKTRGQQVTLRCSPISGHKSVSWYQQVLGQGPQFIFQYYEKEERGRGNFPDRFSARQFPNYSSELNVNALLLGDSALYLCASSLGARGQETQYFGPGTRLLVL.

The chain has TRBV30 and TRBJ1-3, with D perhaps TRBD1 (5 bases). Per the germline V gene, CDR1 is GTSNPN and CDR2 is SVGIG (reference sequence). The ends were cut back, 0 bases at V and 3 bases at J, with 6 bases in the middle. The CDR3 length is 13 residues. The CDR3, as DNA: TGTGCCTGGAGTGTACAGGTTGGAAACACCATATATTTT. Protein product: CAWSVQVGNTIYF. The entire variable domain, with the rest obtained from reference TRBV30 and TRBJ1-3, is as follows: SQTIHQWPATLVQPVGSPLSLECTVEGTSNPNLYWYRQAAGRGLQLLFYSVGIGQISSEVPQNLSASRPQDRQFILSSKKLLLSDSGFYLCAWSVQVGNTIYFGEGSWLTVV.

The chain recombines TRBV2 with TRBJ2-7; tentatively, D is TRBD2 (6 bases). This CDR3 comprises 15 residues. V was cut by 4 bases and J by 2 bases, with 15 bases left in between. The germline CDR1 and CDR2 sequences are SNHLY and FYNNEI. This chain's CDR3 is CASSGRGAGPYEQYV. CDR3 bases: TGTGCCAGCAGTGGTCGCGGGGCGGGACCCTACGAGCAGTACGTC.

This chain connects TRBV4-1 to TRBJ2-1; D gene unclear. This CDR3 comprises 12 residues. V was cut by 0 bases and J by 14 bases, with 11 bases left in between. Germline CDR1 and CDR2: MGHRA and YSYEKL. DNA for the CDR3: TGCGCCAGCAGCCAAGAGCCCAGCAGGAAGTTCTTC. Its protein product is CASSQEPSRKFF.

The rearrangement links TRBV11-2 to TRBJ2-5; tentative D call: TRBD2 (6 bases). CDR1 and CDR2 (germline): SGHAT, FQNNGV. V was clipped by 3 bases and J by 4 bases, with 9 bases between them. This CDR3 contains 13 residues. The CDR3, as DNA: TGTGCCAGCAGCTTCGGGAGTTCAGAGACCCAGTACTTC. This encodes CASSFGSSETQYF.

The sample holds a few counts of this clone. The chain employs TRBV3-1 (or the pseudogene TRBV3-2) and TRBJ2-7, with a possible D match to TRBD1 (7 bases). CDR1 is LGHDT, CDR2 YNNKEL, per germline (reference sequence). This CDR3 has 16 residues. V was shortened by 6 bases and J by 10 bases, with 28 bases between the two germline ends. CDR3 loop: CASRALDAGQLSPQYF. Written as DNA, the CDR3 is TGTGCCAGCAGGGCCTTAGACGCGGGACAGTTATCCCCCCAGTACTTC.